Listed here are 18 T cell receptor beta chains from one sample, sequenced in a study of blood T cell repertoires in COVID-19. The table came from immunoSEQ multiplex PCR; TCRdb's copy has only in-frame clones and leaves some out. The sample has some 130,000 clones; about 70% are singletons. The sample was peripheral blood. These receptors were obtained from a woman between 65 and 79 years old with acute or convalescent COVID-19.

The rearrangement uses TRBV21-1 and TRBJ1-1; the table's D gene call, TRBD1, was not cross checked with the DNA. TRBV21-1 is designated a pseudogene. The CDR3 length is 13 residues. CDR3 bases: TGTGCCAGCGCTGAAGGGGATTTAACTGAAGCTTTCTTT. Translated: CASAEGDLTEAFF.

The chain joins TRBV19 to TRBJ2-1; D might be TRBD1 (6 bases). CDR1 is LNHDA, CDR2 SQIVND, per germline (reference sequence). V gave up 5 bases and J gave up 5 bases, with 13 bases separating them. CDR3 length: 14 amino acids. The CDR3 is CASSRGQPNNEQFF. CDR3 DNA sequence: TGTGCCAGTAGTCGGGGACAACCGAACAATGAGCAGTTCTTC.

This chain connects TRBV11-2 to TRBJ2-2; a possible D gene is TRBD2 (5 bases). The germline V and J ends were trimmed by 5 bases and 4 bases, with 14 bases remaining between them. Per the germline V gene, CDR1 is SGHAT and CDR2 is FQNNGV. The CDR3 has 15 amino acids. CDR3 sequence (DNA): TGTGCCAGCAGCCCGGGGATTGGGAGCACCGGGGAGCTGTTTTTT. Protein sequence: CASSPGIGSTGELFF.

The chain links TRBV28 to TRBJ2-6; weak D call: TRBD1 (6 bases). This CDR3 region has 15 residues. V was shortened by 6 bases and J by 2 bases, with 11 bases between the two germline ends. In germline, CDR1 is MDHEN, CDR2 SYDVKM. CDR3 sequence reads: CASRPRGTGANVLTF. The CDR3 DNA reads TGTGCCAGCAGGCCCAGGGGTACTGGGGCCAACGTCCTGACTTTC.

This chain uses TRBV30 with TRBJ2-7, with a weak D call TRBD2 (6 bases). The CDR3 has 12 residues. V was trimmed by 3 bases and J by 1 base, leaving 7 bases between them. CDR1 GTSNPN and CDR2 SVGIG come from the germline V gene (reference sequence). CDR3 residues: CAWRGGSYEQYF. The CDR3 bases are TGTGCCTGGAGGGGGGGTTCCTACGAGCAGTACTTC.

CDR3 nucleotide sequence: TGTGCCAGCAGCCTGGGCTCCTCCTCCTACGAGCAGTACTTC. Residues: CASSLGSSSYEQYF. The rearrangement links TRBV7-8 to TRBJ2-7; D gene ambiguous. The V gene lost 5 bases and the J gene lost 0 bases, with 11 bases spanning the gap. CDR3 length: 14 residues. Per germline, CDR1 SGHVS and CDR2 FQNEAQ.

As DNA, the CDR3 is TGTGCCAGCAGCCAAGTGGTATCAGGGGGTGCGAACACCGGGGAGCTGTTTTTT. It is translated as CASSQVVSGGANTGELFF. V usage is TRBV3-1 (or the pseudogene TRBV3-2) and J usage is TRBJ2-2; 7 bases align to TRBD1. The CDR3 covers 18 residues. Germline-derived CDR1 and CDR2 are LGHDT and YNNKEL (reference sequence). Trimming removed 1 base from V and 0 bases from J; junction bases left unmatched: 8.

This clone was found a few times. The J gene is TRBJ1-5, the V gene TRBV6-1; maybe TRBD1 (6 bases). V was clipped by 2 bases and J by 6 bases, with 14 bases between them. The CDR3 loop spans 15 amino acids. Germline CDR1 reads MNHNS; CDR2 reads SASEGT. CDR3 amino acids: CASSEMQRGGQPQHF. In DNA form, the CDR3 reads TGTGCCAGCAGTGAAATGCAGAGGGGGGGTCAGCCCCAGCATTTT.

The chain uses TRBV19 and TRBJ2-7; tentative D call: TRBD1 (7 bases). V gave up 1 base and J gave up 6 bases, with 13 bases separating them. From germline, CDR1 is LNHDA and CDR2 SQIVND (reference sequence). This CDR3 contains 14 residues. This chain's CDR3 is CASSIADRRAEQYF. The CDR3 DNA reads as TGTGCCAGTAGTATAGCGGACAGGAGGGCCGAGCAGTACTTC. Complete variable domain (other parts from reference TRBV19 and TRBJ2-7): DGGITQSPKYLFRKEGQNVTLSCEQNLNHDAMYWYRQDPGQGLRLIYYSQIVNDFQKGDIAEGYSVSREKKESFPLTVTSAQKNPTAFYLCASSIADRRAEQYFGPGTRLTVT.

The table lists this clone with a count of one. The chain links TRBV15 to TRBJ2-7, with 9 bases aligning to TRBD1. There are 17 residues in the CDR3. The germline CDR1 and CDR2 sequences are LNHNV and YYDKDF (reference sequence). V was pared by 1 base and J by 4 bases, with 11 bases of the junction left unmatched. The CDR3 sequence: CATSRGDGWDRVYEQYF. The CDR3 DNA reads as TGTGCCACCAGCAGAGGGGATGGCTGGGACAGGGTTTACGAGCAGTACTTC.

V gene TRBV4-1 combines with J gene TRBJ2-5; tentative D call: TRBD2 (6 bases). Germline-derived CDR1 and CDR2 are MGHRA and YSYEKL. The CDR3 is 13 amino acids. Trimming left V 0 bases short and J 14 bases short, with 16 bases between. CDR3 DNA sequence: TGCGCCAGCAGCCAAGAACGGGACTCCTCGTTTTACTTC. Encoded protein: CASSQERDSSFYF.

This clone was counted a single time. The gene calls are TRBV9 and TRBJ1-4; weak D call: TRBD1 (5 bases). V lost 3 bases and J 2 bases, leaving 14 bases between the germline ends. Germline V lookup: CDR1 SGDLS, CDR2 YYNGEE. This CDR3 comprises 16 residues. This CDR3 is CASSDGLGRTNEKLFF. CDR3 bases: TGTGCCAGCAGCGACGGCCTGGGGCGCACTAATGAAAAACTGTTTTTT.

The rearrangement links TRBV5-1 to TRBJ1-1; 9 positions match TRBD1. With 4 bases clipped from V and 1 base from J, the junction kept 8 bases outside the gene matches. Per germline, CDR1 SGHRS and CDR2 YFSETQ. The CDR3 runs 16 residues. The DNA for the CDR3 is TGCGCCAGCAGCCCCGGGACAGGGCTCCGGAACACTGAAGCTTTCTTT. Translated: CASSPGTGLRNTEAFF.

The chain uses TRBV29-1 and TRBJ1-3, with D unresolved. This CDR3 has 8 amino acids. V gave up 3 bases and J gave up 11 bases, with 2 bases separating them. CDR1 and CDR2 from the germline V gene are SQVTM and ANQGSEA. CDR3 loop: CSVDAIYF. In nucleotides, the CDR3 is TGCAGCGTTGACGCCATATATTTT.

This rearrangement joins TRBV10-3 to TRBJ2-5; D uncertain. With 0 bases removed from V and 3 bases from J, the gap between germline ends came to 8 bases. Germline V CDR1 and CDR2: ENHRY, SYGVKD. CDR3 length: 14 residues. The CDR3 sequence is CAISESYPEETQYF. The CDR3 DNA reads TGTGCCATCAGTGAGTCTTATCCAGAAGAGACCCAGTACTTC.

The chain carries TRBV2 and TRBJ2-7; a possible D gene is TRBD1 (7 bases). V lost 4 bases, J lost 2 bases, and 15 bases lay in between. The CDR3 has 15 amino acids. The germline CDR1 and CDR2 sequences are SNHLY and FYNNEI. The CDR3 DNA sequence: TGTGCCAGCAGTGCAGGGGGACTGGGAACCTACGAGCAGTACTTC. It encodes CASSAGGLGTYEQYF. The variable domain in full, completed from reference TRBV2 and TRBJ2-7, reads EPEVTQTPSHQVTQMGQEVILRCVPISNHLYFYWYRQILGQKVEFLVSFYNNEISEKSEIFDDQFSVERPDGSNFTLKIRSTKLEDSAMYFCASSAGGLGTYEQYFGPGTRLTVT.

This clone was counted a few times. The chain employs TRBV7-7 and TRBJ1-3; 8 nucleotides line up with TRBD1. Germline lookup yields CDR1 SSHAT and CDR2 FNYEAQ (reference sequence). This CDR3 comprises 19 residues. DNA for the CDR3: TGTGCTATACCCAGGGTGACAGGGGATTACATACTCTCTGGAAACACCATATATTTT. This encodes CAIPRVTGDYILSGNTIYF.

The rearrangement links TRBV9 to TRBJ1-2; possibly TRBD1 for D (6 bases). The V and J ends lost 0 bases and 6 bases respectively, with 21 bases between them. CDR3 length: 17 residues. CDR1 is SGDLS, CDR2 YYNGEE, per germline. The CDR3 nucleotides read TGTGCCAGCAGCGTAGATTGGACCCCAACAGGGAGGGATGGCTACACCTTC. This codes for CASSVDWTPTGRDGYTF. The variable domain in full, with the rest retrieved from reference TRBV9 and TRBJ1-2, is DSGVTQTPKHLITATGQRVTLRCSPRSGDLSVYWYQQSLDQGLQFLIQYYNGEERAKGNILERFSAQQFPDLHSELNLSSLELGDSALYFCASSVDWTPTGRDGYTFGSGTRLTVV.